These 11 T cell receptor beta chains were sequenced from one sample in a study of CDR3 diversity in severe acne. Each CDR3 protein is one row after TCRdb ran MiXCR on the PCR reads. In the table there are more than 85,000 distinct CDR3 sequences, 45% to 55% of which are singletons. Sequenced: blood. The receptors were gathered from a male donor in good health, serving as a control.

The chain links TRBV29-1 to TRBJ2-7; 7 nucleotides align to TRBD2. The germline gives CDR1 SQVTM, CDR2 ANQGSEA. The CDR3 has 14 residues. V gave up 6 bases and J gave up 3 bases; unmatched junction bases: 11. This chain's CDR3 is CSVVTGGPYYEQYF. In nucleotides, the CDR3 is TGCAGCGTAGTCACGGGGGGACCTTACTACGAGCAGTACTTC.

There are a few counts of this clonotype. V gene TRBV2 combines with J gene TRBJ2-7; D is undetermined. The V end was cut by 6 bases, the J end by 7 bases, with 13 bases between. The germline CDR1 and CDR2 sequences are SNHLY and FYNNEI. CDR3 length: 12 amino acids. Written as DNA, the CDR3 is TGTGCCAGCAGGTCAACCCGGCGGGAGCAGTACTTC. Amino acids: CASRSTRREQYF.

This rearrangement joins TRBV25-1 to TRBJ1-1; D is unclear. The CDR3 consists of 14 residues. Germline V gives CDR1 MGHDK, CDR2 SYGVNS. Trimming pared 2 bases from V and 0 bases from J, leaving 7 bases between. The CDR3 nucleotides are TGTGCCAGCAGTGAACCGGGAGTGAACACTGAAGCTTTCTTT. Amino acid sequence: CASSEPGVNTEAFF.

This clonotype was recorded many times. The chain recombines TRBV5-6 with TRBJ2-1; D gene uncertain. There are 14 residues in the CDR3. The germline V gene has CDR1 SGHDT and CDR2 YYEEEE. The V end was cut by 2 bases, the J end by 6 bases, with 12 bases between. CDR3 coding DNA: TGTGCCAGCAGCTTCTCTCTAGGGTCCAATGAGCAGTTCTTC. Protein product: CASSFSLGSNEQFF.

This chain connects TRBV5-5 to TRBJ2-2, with a tentative D call TRBD1 (5 bases). Germline V lookup: CDR1 SGHKS, CDR2 YYEKEE (reference sequence). The CDR3 totals 15 residues. V was cut by 4 bases and J by 1 base, with 11 bases left in between. CDR3 protein: CASSQVDRNTGELFF. CDR3 bases: TGTGCCAGCAGCCAAGTTGACAGGAACACCGGGGAGCTGTTTTTT.

The V gene is TRBV19, the J gene TRBJ1-1, with 10 bases matching TRBD1. This CDR3 is 12 amino acids long. Germline V CDR1 and CDR2: LNHDA, SQIVND (reference sequence). V shed 9 bases and J 4 bases; nucleotides not matched to a gene: 2. The CDR3 is CASGTGATEAFF. For the CDR3, the DNA is TGTGCCAGCGGGACAGGGGCCACTGAAGCTTTCTTT.

This clonotype was seen repeatedly, ten times or more. The rearrangement links TRBV7-6 to TRBJ1-3; D is unresolved. Germline V gene lookup returns CDR1 SGHVS and CDR2 FNYEAQ. The CDR3 is 14 amino acids. V was trimmed by 7 bases and J by 2 bases, leaving 12 bases between them. The CDR3 region is CASTQRIAGNTIYF. CDR3 bases: TGTGCCAGCACACAGAGGATCGCTGGAAACACCATATATTTT.

The V and J genes are TRBV25-1 and TRBJ2-5; the D call may be TRBD1 or TRBD2 (5 bases each). CDR1 MGHDK and CDR2 SYGVNS come from the germline V gene. The CDR3 has 14 amino acids. V was trimmed by 7 bases and J by 5 bases, leaving 17 bases between them. The CDR3 DNA sequence: TGTGCCAGCATTTACCGGGGCCTCGGGGAGACCCAGTACTTC. Its translation is CASIYRGLGETQYF.

The gene calls are TRBV7-2 and TRBJ2-5, with TRBD2 identical over 8 bases. The germline CDR1 and CDR2 sequences are SGHTA and FQGNSA. The CDR3 sequence is 16 residues long. Trimming removed 5 bases from V and 3 bases from J; junction bases left unmatched: 11. Here the CDR3 DNA reads TGTGCCAGCAGCGGGGGACTAGGAGCATTGAAAGAGACCCAGTACTTC. This sequence encodes CASSGGLGALKETQYF.

The V and J genes are TRBV25-1 and TRBJ2-7; the match to TRBD1 covers 7 bases. With V trimmed by 0 bases and J by 6 bases, 8 bases remained unmatched. Germline CDR1 MGHDK, CDR2 SYGVNS. This CDR3 has 15 amino acids. The CDR3 loop is CASSEYRQGKREQYF. CDR3 nucleotide sequence: TGTGCCAGCAGTGAATATAGACAGGGAAAACGCGAGCAGTACTTC.

The J gene is TRBJ2-3, the V gene TRBV24-1; 7 nucleotides match TRBD2. The CDR3 contains 14 residues. Germline CDR1 and CDR2: KGHDR and SFDVKD. Trimming cost V 7 bases and J 7 bases; bases outside gene matches: 10. The CDR3 here is CATSLWGGGYTQYF. The DNA of the CDR3 is TGTGCCACCAGCCTGTGGGGCGGGGGATATACGCAGTATTTT.